These 27 T cell receptor beta chains were sequenced from one sample in a study of T-cell reconstitution after alpha-beta-depleted transplantation in children. Using unique molecular identifiers, the investigators prepared the TCRbeta library. TCRdb called the PCR reads again in MiXCR, with one record for every CDR3 protein. This table holds a few hundred thousand distinct CDR3 sequences, 25% to 30% found once. The sample was PBMCs, taken before TCRalphabeta/CD19-depleted stem cell transplant. The receptors were sampled from a boy younger than two with Wiskott-Aldrich syndrome, due to receive a stem cell transplant.

The rearrangement uses TRBV19 and TRBJ2-1; the D gene could be TRBD1 or TRBD2 (5 bases each). The CDR3 contains 16 residues. V lost 0 bases, J lost 3 bases, and 12 bases lay in between. Germline CDR1 and CDR2: LNHDA and SQIVND (reference sequence). The CDR3, as DNA: TGTGCCAGTAGTATAGATTTTGACAGCGGCTACAATGAGCAGTTCTTC. It specifies CASSIDFDSGYNEQFF.

This rearrangement joins TRBV20-1 to TRBJ2-3; a weak D match, TRBD2 (5 bases). Trimming removed 6 bases from V and 2 bases from J, with 15 bases in between. The CDR3 is made up of 14 amino acids. Per germline, CDR1 DFQATT and CDR2 SNEGSKA (reference sequence). CDR3 loop: CSAKVQRYTDTQYF. CDR3 DNA sequence: TGCAGTGCAAAGGTACAGCGGTACACAGATACGCAGTATTTT.

The V call is TRBV5-1, the J call TRBJ2-5, with D unresolved. Trimming cost V 0 bases and J 5 bases, with 11 bases left between them. Per germline, CDR1 SGHRS and CDR2 YFSETQ. The CDR3 contains 14 residues. CDR3 coding DNA: TGCGCCAGCAGCTTGGCCACGGGTTGGGAGACCCAGTACTTC. It specifies CASSLATGWETQYF. The full variable domain, its missing parts supplied by reference TRBV5-1 and TRBJ2-5, is KAGVTQTPRYLIKTRGQQVTLSCSPISGHRSVSWYQQTPGQGLQFLFEYFSETQRNKGNFPGRFSGRQFSNSRSEMNVSTLELGDSALYLCASSLATGWETQYFGPGTRLLVL.

The rearrangement links TRBV27 to TRBJ2-7; a possible D gene is TRBD1 (6 bases). The V gene lost 3 bases and the J gene lost 6 bases, with 18 bases spanning the gap. Germline V lookup: CDR1 MNHEY, CDR2 SMNVEV (reference sequence). CDR3 length: 15 amino acids. CDR3 in DNA: TGTGCCAGCAGTTTTGATAGGGGGACAAAGACCGAGCAGTACTTC. Amino acid sequence: CASSFDRGTKTEQYF.

The V and J genes are TRBV6-2 or TRBV6-3 and TRBJ2-1; weak D call: TRBD2 (5 bases). This CDR3 has 15 amino acids. Trimming shortened V by 4 bases and J by 0 bases, and 10 bases separated the two germline ends. The germline V gene encodes CDR1 MNHEY and CDR2 SVGEGT. In DNA, the CDR3 is TGTGCCAGCAGTTTGATTAGCGTCTCCTACAATGAGCAGTTCTTC. Translated: CASSLISVSYNEQFF.

In its sample, this clonotype was seen a few times. The chain combines TRBV5-1 with TRBJ2-1; perhaps TRBD2 as D (7 bases). The CDR3 consists of 16 residues. V was pared by 3 bases and J by 5 bases, with 18 bases between. In germline, CDR1 is SGHRS, CDR2 YFSETQ. In nucleotides, the CDR3 is TGCGCCAGCAGCTGGGGGCGGGGGCTCTACGACAATGAGCAGTTCTTC. Protein product: CASSWGRGLYDNEQFF.

This clonotype was counted only a few times. The V and J genes are TRBV6-1 and TRBJ2-7, with a tentative D call TRBD1 (6 bases). The germline CDR1 and CDR2 sequences are MNHNS and SASEGT. CDR3 length equals 14 residues. V was clipped by 8 bases and J by 4 bases, with 18 bases between them. CDR3 bases: TGTGCCAGCCAATCAGGAGGCCAGGGGTACGAGCAGTACTTC. The encoded protein is CASQSGGQGYEQYF.

The chain links TRBV5-1 to TRBJ2-5; 13 bases align to TRBD2. V shed 5 bases and J 2 bases; nucleotides not matched to a gene: 9. In germline, CDR1 is SGHRS, CDR2 YFSETQ. The CDR3 spans 17 residues. CDR3 sequence reads: CASRYGLAGVRQETQYF. The CDR3 nucleotides are TGCGCCAGCAGATACGGACTAGCGGGAGTACGGCAAGAGACCCAGTACTTC.

This clonotype was recorded at least ten times. The chain carries TRBV5-5 and TRBJ2-1; D gene ambiguous. The ends were cut back, 0 bases at V and 13 bases at J, with 11 bases in the middle. Germline V gene sequence: CDR1 SGHKS, CDR2 YYEKEE (reference sequence). CDR3 size: 12 residues. In DNA, the CDR3 is TGTGCCAGCAGCTTGGCGGCTAGGGTTCAGTTCTTC. It encodes CASSLAARVQFF.

This chain links TRBV7-8 with TRBJ1-2; possibly TRBD1 for D (6 bases). The CDR3 has 15 residues. Germline V CDR1 and CDR2: SGHVS, FQNEAQ. Trimming removed 0 bases from V and 4 bases from J, with 12 bases in between. In nucleotides, the CDR3 is TGTGCCAGCAGCTTAGCGCGGGGGGCAGCCTATGGCTACACCTTC. Translation gives CASSLARGAAYGYTF.

This sequence joins TRBV18 and TRBJ2-7, with 9 bases lining up with TRBD1. Germline CDR1 KGHSH, CDR2 LQKENI. J gave up 6 bases and V 1 base, and 1 base lay outside the gene matches. The CDR3 length is 13 residues. The CDR3 bases are TGTGCCAGCTCACCACTACAGGGGGCCGAGCAGTACTTC. It specifies CASSPLQGAEQYF.

The chain couples TRBV5-1 to TRBJ2-3; 13 bases match TRBD2. This CDR3 has 16 amino acids. Germline CDR1 SGHRS, CDR2 YFSETQ. V shed 4 bases, J shed 1 base, and the junction held 3 bases outside the gene matches. As DNA, the CDR3 is TGCGCCAGCAGCGTCGGGACTAGCGGGGGCACAGATACGCAGTATTTT. It codes for CASSVGTSGGTDTQYF.

This rearrangement joins TRBV6-1 to TRBJ2-1, with 9 nucleotides matching TRBD2. The CDR3 sequence is 14 residues long. Unmatched junction bases numbered 6, after V lost 2 bases and J lost 10 bases. Germline lookup yields CDR1 MNHNS and CDR2 SASEGT. CDR3: CASSELAGAGEQFF. DNA for the CDR3: TGTGCCAGCAGTGAATTAGCGGGAGCGGGGGAGCAGTTCTTC.

DNA for the CDR3: TGTGCCAGCTCACCGACACCAGCGGGAGAGACCCAGTACTTC. Translated, it gives CASSPTPAGETQYF. The chain is built from TRBV18 and TRBJ2-5, with D maybe TRBD2 (6 bases). Germline CDR1 KGHSH, CDR2 LQKENI. The CDR3 has 14 residues. Deletions cut 3 bases from V and 4 bases from J, with 12 bases between.

The V and J genes are TRBV27 and TRBJ2-3; the D is unclear. The CDR3 consists of 12 residues. From germline, CDR1 is MNHEY and CDR2 SMNVEV (reference sequence). The V end was cut by 4 bases, the J end by 9 bases, with 11 bases between. CDR3 region: CASSSGAYTQYF. The CDR3 DNA sequence: TGTGCCAGCAGTTCAGGAGCCTACACGCAGTATTTT.

The chain employs TRBV9 and TRBJ2-7; D is perhaps TRBD2 (5 bases). Trimming shortened V by 0 bases and J by 6 bases, and 10 bases separated the two germline ends. The CDR3 totals 13 residues. Germline assignment: CDR1 SGDLS and CDR2 YYNGEE. The CDR3 DNA sequence: TGTGCCAGCAGCGTAGTCGAGGGCGGCGAGCAGTACTTC. Protein sequence: CASSVVEGGEQYF.

The table lists this clonotype with a few counts. This chain connects TRBV7-2 to TRBJ1-3; the D is unclear. The CDR3 has 11 amino acids. With 8 bases removed from V and 0 bases from J, the gap between germline ends came to 2 bases. The V gene's germline CDR1 is SGHTA and CDR2 FQGNSA. CDR3 residues: CASRSGNTIYF. The CDR3 region has the DNA TGTGCCAGCCGCTCTGGAAACACCATATATTTT. The full variable domain, with the rest looked up from reference TRBV7-2 and TRBJ1-3, is GAGVSQSPSNKVTEKGKDVELRCDPISGHTALYWYRQSLGQGLEFLIYFQGNSAPDKSGLPSDRFSAERTGGSVSTLTIQRTQQEDSAVYLCASRSGNTIYFGEGSWLTVV.

This CDR3 is CASSLMNGDEQFF. CDR3 nucleotides: TGTGCCAGCAGCTTAATGAACGGGGATGAGCAGTTCTTC. The chain carries TRBV7-3 and TRBJ2-1; the D gene is possibly TRBD2 (5 bases). Trimming removed 1 base from V and 8 bases from J, with 9 bases in between. Germline values: CDR1 SGHTA, CDR2 FQGTGA. The CDR3 is 13 residues long.

V gene TRBV7-9 combines with J gene TRBJ2-5; D gene uncertain. Per germline, CDR1 SEHNR and CDR2 FQNEAQ (reference sequence). The CDR3 runs 12 residues. Deletions cut 2 bases from V and 5 bases from J, with 6 bases between. CDR3 DNA: TGTGCCAGCAGCTTAAACATGGAGACCCAGTACTTC. It yields the protein CASSLNMETQYF.

This clonotype was counted a single time. The chain has TRBV30 and TRBJ2-7, with 10 bases fitting TRBD2. The CDR3 is 13 amino acids. Per germline, CDR1 GTSNPN and CDR2 SVGIG (reference sequence). After removal of 5 bases from V and 4 bases from J, the junction contained 5 bases not matched to a gene. This chain's CDR3 is CAWELAGVYEQYF. Written as DNA, the CDR3 is TGTGCCTGGGAGCTAGCGGGAGTGTACGAGCAGTACTTC.

This chain connects TRBV4-1 to TRBJ1-6; tentative D call: TRBD1 (5 bases). Germline V gene data show CDR1 as MGHRA and CDR2 as YSYEKL. Trimming stripped 1 base from V and 10 bases from J, with 17 bases between. The CDR3 is 16 residues long. CDR3 sequence: CASSQVSADRGSPLHF. CDR3 coding DNA: TGCGCCAGCAGCCAAGTCAGTGCCGACAGAGGGTCACCCCTCCACTTT.

The chain combines TRBV7-2 with TRBJ2-1; tentative D call: TRBD1 (6 bases). Germline CDR1 reads SGHTA; CDR2 reads FQGNSA. This CDR3 contains 15 residues. Trimming took off 2 bases at V and 5 bases at J, with 13 bases between the two ends. CDR3 protein: CASSLPRGTDNEQFF. CDR3 in DNA: TGTGCCAGCAGCTTACCCAGGGGAACGGACAATGAGCAGTTCTTC.

This clonotype was counted between two and nine times. This chain uses TRBV7-7 with TRBJ2-1; a possible D gene is TRBD2 (6 bases). Trimming cost V 2 bases and J 6 bases, with 11 bases left between them. Looked up from germline, CDR1 is SSHAT and CDR2 is FNYEAQ (reference sequence). The CDR3 extends over 14 amino acids. The CDR3 DNA sequence: TGTGCCAGCAGCTTATCGCCAGCGGGCAATGAGCAGTTCTTC. It yields the protein CASSLSPAGNEQFF. Full variable domain (rest looked up from reference TRBV7-7 and TRBJ2-1): GAGVSQSPRYKVTKRGQDVTLRCDPISSHATLYWYQQALGQGPEFLTYFNYEAQPDKSGLPSDRFSAERPEGSISTLTIQRTEQRDSAMYRCASSLSPAGNEQFFGPGTRLTVL.

The sample holds a few counts of this clonotype. The rearrangement uses TRBV4-1 and TRBJ2-7; possibly TRBD2 for D (6 bases). The germline V and J ends were trimmed by 4 bases and 3 bases, with 13 bases remaining between them. This CDR3 is built from 14 residues. From germline, CDR1 is MGHRA and CDR2 YSYEKL. The CDR3 coding sequence is TGCGCCAGCAGCCGGGGACTGGCCTACTACGAGCAGTACTTC. Translation gives CASSRGLAYYEQYF.

CDR3 residues: CASSYLGQPSTDTQYF. As DNA, the CDR3 is TGCGCCAGCAGCTACCTGGGACAGCCTAGCACAGATACGCAGTATTTT. The V call is TRBV5-1, the J call TRBJ2-3; 7 bases match TRBD1. The V segment lost 3 bases and the J segment 0 bases; nucleotides outside the gene matches: 7. CDR1 is SGHRS, CDR2 YFSETQ, per germline. The CDR3 runs to 16 residues.

This clonotype was seen a handful of times. The genes are TRBV7-2 and TRBJ1-2; TRBD1 agrees at 7 bases. Germline assignment: CDR1 SGHTA and CDR2 FQGNSA. The CDR3 runs 14 residues. After removal of 4 bases from V and 5 bases from J, the junction contained 7 bases not matched to a gene. The CDR3 region is CASSSGQRLYGYTF. The CDR3, as DNA: TGTGCCAGCAGCTCGGGACAGAGACTTTATGGCTACACCTTC.

The chain links TRBV20-1 to TRBJ1-5, with D possibly matching TRBD1 (5 bases). Between the trimmed V and J ends, which lost 5 bases and 3 bases, there was a span of 11 bases. This CDR3 comprises 13 residues. The V gene's germline CDR1 is DFQATT and CDR2 SNEGSKA (reference sequence). The CDR3: CSAPPGPNQPQHF. CDR3 nucleotides: TGCAGTGCTCCCCCGGGGCCCAATCAGCCCCAGCATTTT.